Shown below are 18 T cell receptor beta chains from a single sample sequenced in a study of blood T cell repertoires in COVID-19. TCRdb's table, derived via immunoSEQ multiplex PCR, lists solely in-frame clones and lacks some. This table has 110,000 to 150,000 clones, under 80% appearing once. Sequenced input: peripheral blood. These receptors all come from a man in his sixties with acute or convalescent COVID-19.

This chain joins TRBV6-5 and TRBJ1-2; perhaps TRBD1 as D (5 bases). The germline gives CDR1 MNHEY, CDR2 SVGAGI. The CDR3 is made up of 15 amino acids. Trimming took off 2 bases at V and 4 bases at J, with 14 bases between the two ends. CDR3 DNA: TGTGCCAGCAGTTACGGGGGAGGTAGTGGCTATGGCTACACCTTC. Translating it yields CASSYGGGSGYGYTF.

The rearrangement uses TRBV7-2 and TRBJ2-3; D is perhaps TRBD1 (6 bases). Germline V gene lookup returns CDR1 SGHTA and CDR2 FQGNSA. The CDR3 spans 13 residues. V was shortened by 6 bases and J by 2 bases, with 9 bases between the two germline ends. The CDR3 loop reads CASRPGATDTQYF. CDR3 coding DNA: TGTGCCAGCAGGCCAGGGGCCACAGATACGCAGTATTTT.

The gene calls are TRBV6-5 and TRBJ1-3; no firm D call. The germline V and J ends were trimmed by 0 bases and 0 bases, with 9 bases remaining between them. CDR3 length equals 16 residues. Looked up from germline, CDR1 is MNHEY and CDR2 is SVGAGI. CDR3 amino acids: CASSYSSRSSGNTIYF. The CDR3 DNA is TGTGCCAGCAGTTACTCGAGCCGAAGCTCTGGAAACACCATATATTTT.

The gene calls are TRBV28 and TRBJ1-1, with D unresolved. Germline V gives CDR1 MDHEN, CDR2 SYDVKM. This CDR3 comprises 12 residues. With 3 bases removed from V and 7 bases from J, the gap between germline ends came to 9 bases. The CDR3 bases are TGTGCCAGCAGTTTTGAGGGTATTGAAGCTTTCTTT. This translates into CASSFEGIEAFF.

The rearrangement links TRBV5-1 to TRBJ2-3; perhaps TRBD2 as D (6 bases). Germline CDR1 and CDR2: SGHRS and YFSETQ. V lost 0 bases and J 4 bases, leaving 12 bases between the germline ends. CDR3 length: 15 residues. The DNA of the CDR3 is TGCGCCAGCAGCTTGGGGGCGGGATCCCCAGATACGCAGTATTTT. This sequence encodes CASSLGAGSPDTQYF. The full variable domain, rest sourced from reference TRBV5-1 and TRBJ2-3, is KAGVTQTPRYLIKTRGQQVTLSCSPISGHRSVSWYQQTPGQGLQFLFEYFSETQRNKGNFPGRFSGRQFSNSRSEMNVSTLELGDSALYLCASSLGAGSPDTQYFGPGTRLTVL.

Here the CDR3 DNA reads TGTGCAAGTCGTTCACTAGCGGGAGTTGGCACAGATACGCAGTATTTT. This translates into CASRSLAGVGTDTQYF. The chain combines TRBV12-2 with TRBJ2-3; the D call of TRBD2 is as the table states it, not checked on the DNA. TRBV12-2 is shown as a pseudogene. The CDR3 spans 16 residues.

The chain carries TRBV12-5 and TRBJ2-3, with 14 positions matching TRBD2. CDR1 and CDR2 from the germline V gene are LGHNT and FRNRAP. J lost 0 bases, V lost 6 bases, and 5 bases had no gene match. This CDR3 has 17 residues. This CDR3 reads CASGQGLAGGSTDTQYF. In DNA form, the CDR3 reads TGTGCTAGTGGCCAAGGACTAGCGGGAGGTAGCACAGATACGCAGTATTTT.

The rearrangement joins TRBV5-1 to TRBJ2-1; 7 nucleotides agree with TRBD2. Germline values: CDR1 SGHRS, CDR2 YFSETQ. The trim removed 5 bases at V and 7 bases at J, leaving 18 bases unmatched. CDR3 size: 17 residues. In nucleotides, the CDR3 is TGCGCCAGCAGTTCTCCCCCCGGGCGGCGGGAGAAGAATGAGCAGTTCTTC. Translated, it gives CASSSPPGRREKNEQFF.

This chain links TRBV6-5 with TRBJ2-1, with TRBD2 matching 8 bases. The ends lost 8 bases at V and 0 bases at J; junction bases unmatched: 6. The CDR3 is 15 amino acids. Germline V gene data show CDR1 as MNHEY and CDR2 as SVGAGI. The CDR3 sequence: CASVTSGVSYNEQFF. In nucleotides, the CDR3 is TGTGCCAGCGTAACTAGCGGAGTCTCCTACAATGAGCAGTTCTTC.

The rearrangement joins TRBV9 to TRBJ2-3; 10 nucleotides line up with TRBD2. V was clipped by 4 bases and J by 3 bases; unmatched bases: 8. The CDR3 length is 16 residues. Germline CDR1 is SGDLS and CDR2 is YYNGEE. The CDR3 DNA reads TGTGCCAGCAGCTCCTCGAGGACTAGCGGTACAGATACGCAGTATTTT. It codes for CASSSSRTSGTDTQYF.

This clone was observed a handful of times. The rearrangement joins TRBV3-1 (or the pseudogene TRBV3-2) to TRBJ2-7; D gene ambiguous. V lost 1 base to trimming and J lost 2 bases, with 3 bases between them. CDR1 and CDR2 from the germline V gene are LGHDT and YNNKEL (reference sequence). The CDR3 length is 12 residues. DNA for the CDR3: TGTGCCAGCAGCCAAGCGGCCTACGAGCAGTACTTC. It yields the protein CASSQAAYEQYF.

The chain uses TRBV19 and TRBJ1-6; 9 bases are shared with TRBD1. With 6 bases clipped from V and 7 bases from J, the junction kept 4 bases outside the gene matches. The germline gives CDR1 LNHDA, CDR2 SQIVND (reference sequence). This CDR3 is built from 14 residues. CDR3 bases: TGTGCCAGTAGGCGGACAGGGGCAAATTCACCCCTCCACTTT. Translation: CASRRTGANSPLHF.

CDR3 sequence: CASTSWGGDYDEQYF. The CDR3 nucleotides read TGTGCCAGCACCTCCTGGGGGGGAGACTACGACGAGCAGTACTTC. The V call is TRBV28, the J call TRBJ2-7; 7 nucleotides match TRBD2. The ends lost 7 bases at V and 5 bases at J; junction bases unmatched: 14. Germline loops: CDR1 MDHEN, CDR2 SYDVKM. This CDR3 region has 15 residues.

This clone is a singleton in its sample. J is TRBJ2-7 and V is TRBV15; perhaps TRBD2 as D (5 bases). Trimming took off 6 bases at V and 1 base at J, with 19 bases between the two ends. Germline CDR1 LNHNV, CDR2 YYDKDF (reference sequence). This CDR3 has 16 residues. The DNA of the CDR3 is TGTGCCACCAGATTAGCTGGAGGTCTATTATCCTACGAGCAGTACTTC. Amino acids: CATRLAGGLLSYEQYF.

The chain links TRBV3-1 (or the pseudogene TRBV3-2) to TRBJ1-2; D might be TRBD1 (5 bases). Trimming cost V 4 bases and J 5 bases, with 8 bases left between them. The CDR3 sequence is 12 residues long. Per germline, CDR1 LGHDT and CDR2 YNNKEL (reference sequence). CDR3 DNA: TGTGCCAGCAGCCGAAAGGGGTATGGCTACACCTTC. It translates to CASSRKGYGYTF.

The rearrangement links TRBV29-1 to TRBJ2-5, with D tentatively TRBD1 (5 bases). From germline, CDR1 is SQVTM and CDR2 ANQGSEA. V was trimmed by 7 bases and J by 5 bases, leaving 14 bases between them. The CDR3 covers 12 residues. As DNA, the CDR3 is TGCAGCGCAAGGGGAATGGGGGAGACCCAGTACTTC. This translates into CSARGMGETQYF.

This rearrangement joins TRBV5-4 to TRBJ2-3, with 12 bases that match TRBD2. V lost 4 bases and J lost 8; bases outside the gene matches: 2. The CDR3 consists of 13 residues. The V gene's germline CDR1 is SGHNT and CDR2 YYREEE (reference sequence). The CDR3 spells CASSPGLAGTQYF. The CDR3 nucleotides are TGTGCCAGCAGCCCGGGACTAGCGGGTACGCAGTATTTT. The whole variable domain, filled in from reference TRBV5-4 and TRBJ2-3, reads ETGVTQSPTHLIKTRGQQVTLRCSSQSGHNTVSWYQQALGQGPQFIFQYYREEENGRGNFPPRFSGLQFPNYSSELNVNALELDDSALYLCASSPGLAGTQYFGPGTRLTVL.

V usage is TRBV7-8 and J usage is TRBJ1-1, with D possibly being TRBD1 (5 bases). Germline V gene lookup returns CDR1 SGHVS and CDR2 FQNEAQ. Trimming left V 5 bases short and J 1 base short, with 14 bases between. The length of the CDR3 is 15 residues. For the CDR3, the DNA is TGTGCCAGCAGCACAGCAGCGGGGGGGAACACTGAAGCTTTCTTT. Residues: CASSTAAGGNTEAFF.